These 15 T cell receptor beta chains originate from one sample sequenced in a study of blood T cell repertoires in COVID-19. Sequenced by immunoSEQ multiplex PCR; TCRdb stores in-frame clones only, minus some. Among roughly 91,000 clones listed, 82% were seen once. The sample taken for sequencing was peripheral blood. These receptors were obtained from a woman older than 75 with acute or convalescent COVID-19.

This clone was seen only once. The V gene is TRBV6-5, the J gene TRBJ1-1; 7 positions match TRBD1. Per germline, CDR1 MNHEY and CDR2 SVGAGI. J lost 4 bases, V lost 10 bases, and 15 bases had no gene match. This CDR3 has 15 residues. The CDR3 nucleotides read TGTGCCACCCTCAGCGGGCCCTCAGGGGGCACTGAAGCTTTCTTT. This sequence encodes CATLSGPSGGTEAFF.

The chain links TRBV25-1 to TRBJ2-3, with 11 bases that match TRBD2. The CDR3 covers 14 residues. Germline CDR1 MGHDK, CDR2 SYGVNS. V was pared by 8 bases and J by 5 bases, with 6 bases of the junction left unmatched. DNA of the CDR3: TGTGCCAGCGGTAGCGGGGGGGCCGGAGATACGCAGTATTTT. Protein product: CASGSGGAGDTQYF.

V gene TRBV5-6 combines with J gene TRBJ2-3; 9 positions agree with TRBD2. The germline gives CDR1 SGHDT, CDR2 YYEEEE. The V gene end was trimmed by 0 bases and the J gene end by 3 bases; junction bases not matched to a gene: 5. This CDR3 comprises 16 residues. CDR3 loop: CASSLGSGSRTDTQYF. DNA of the CDR3: TGTGCCAGCAGCTTGGGTAGCGGGAGTCGGACAGATACGCAGTATTTT.

The chain carries TRBV7-3 and TRBJ2-3, with a possible D match to TRBD1 (5 bases). Germline lookup yields CDR1 SGHTA and CDR2 FQGTGA. The CDR3 loop spans 13 amino acids. With 5 bases removed from V and 6 bases from J, the gap between germline ends came to 12 bases. The CDR3 nucleotides are TGTGCCAGCAGCGCGACCAGGGTGGATACGCAGTATTTT. This sequence encodes CASSATRVDTQYF.

This clone was seen a few times. The chain carries TRBV9 and TRBJ1-1; no clear D. CDR1 is SGDLS, CDR2 YYNGEE, per germline. V lost 0 bases to trimming and J lost 8 bases, with 11 bases between them. The CDR3 has 13 amino acids. The CDR3 sequence: CASSVATGREAFF. The CDR3 DNA reads as TGTGCCAGCAGCGTAGCTACGGGAAGAGAAGCTTTCTTT.

This clone was seen a few times. This sequence joins TRBV19 and TRBJ1-1; no reliable D call. Germline-derived CDR1 and CDR2 are LNHDA and SQIVND (reference sequence). Trimming removed 2 bases at V and 7 bases at J, with 5 bases between. This CDR3 is 11 amino acids long. For the CDR3, the DNA is TGTGCCAGTAGTATATCCGGTGAAGCTTTCTTT. Protein product: CASSISGEAFF.

The rearrangement uses TRBV24-1 and TRBJ2-3, with 11 nucleotides matching TRBD2. Looked up from germline, CDR1 is KGHDR and CDR2 is SFDVKD. The V and J ends lost 5 bases and 7 bases, in that order; junction bases with no gene match: 1. CDR3 size: 13 residues. The CDR3 nucleotides are TGTGCCACCAGTGGACTAGCGGGGAATACGCAGTATTTT. Its protein is CATSGLAGNTQYF.

This clone was picked up a small number of times. The rearrangement joins TRBV3-1 (or the pseudogene TRBV3-2) to TRBJ2-2; unclear D gene. V lost 1 base and J lost 0, with 9 bases in between. The CDR3 has 16 residues. Germline V gene lookup returns CDR1 LGHDT and CDR2 YNNKEL (reference sequence). The CDR3 coding sequence is TGTGCCAGCAGCCAAGGTTCGCTAGCGAACACCGGGGAGCTGTTTTTT. Residues: CASSQGSLANTGELFF.

This chain joins TRBV5-4 and TRBJ1-1, with 8 positions matching TRBD1. CDR1 and CDR2 from the germline V gene are SGHNT and YYREEE (reference sequence). Losses at the gene ends were 4 bases for V and 5 bases for J; bases not matched to a gene: 16. This CDR3 spans 17 amino acids. The DNA of the CDR3 is TGTGCCAGCAGCCTGGGAAGGACAGGGCCCACGGGGACTGAAGCTTTCTTT. It yields the protein CASSLGRTGPTGTEAFF.

The CDR3 region has the DNA TGCGCCAGCAGCTTGGTGTCGGGAACTGGGACAGATACGCAGTATTTT. This gives the protein CASSLVSGTGTDTQYF. This chain uses TRBV5-1 with TRBJ2-3, with D perhaps matching TRBD2 (5 bases). The germline V gene has CDR1 SGHRS and CDR2 YFSETQ. The germline V and J ends were trimmed by 0 bases and 3 bases, with 14 bases remaining between them. This CDR3 comprises 16 residues.

V gene TRBV25-1 combines with J gene TRBJ2-1; TRBD2 matches 11 bases. The germline V gene has CDR1 MGHDK and CDR2 SYGVNS. The ends lost 4 bases at V and 7 bases at J; junction bases unmatched: 9. This CDR3 is 16 amino acids long. CDR3 in DNA: TGTGCCAGCAGTGCTGCTAGCGGGAGGATTTATAATGAGCAGTTCTTC. This sequence encodes CASSAASGRIYNEQFF.

This chain uses TRBV19 with TRBJ2-2, with 12 bases fitting TRBD2. The V and J ends lost 3 bases and 4 bases, in that order; junction bases with no gene match: 6. The CDR3 contains 17 residues. From germline, CDR1 is LNHDA and CDR2 SQIVND (reference sequence). In DNA form, the CDR3 reads TGTGCCAGTAGTATTAAGGCTAGCGGGAGGGTCACCGGGGAGCTGTTTTTT. Its protein is CASSIKASGRVTGELFF.

In its sample, this clone was seen once. This rearrangement joins TRBV5-5 to TRBJ1-5; 8 bases line up with TRBD1. CDR3 length equals 14 residues. Germline V gives CDR1 SGHKS, CDR2 YYEKEE (reference sequence). With 4 bases clipped from V and 7 bases from J, the junction kept 7 bases outside the gene matches. The CDR3 is CASSPGQGTQPQHF. CDR3 sequence (DNA): TGTGCCAGCAGCCCCGGACAGGGAACCCAGCCCCAGCATTTT.

V usage is TRBV6-4 and J usage is TRBJ1-6; weak D call: TRBD1 (5 bases). Trimming removed 2 bases at V and 11 bases at J, with 10 bases between. Germline-derived CDR1 and CDR2 are MRHNA and SNTAGT. The CDR3 totals 13 residues. CDR3 bases: TGTGCCAGCAGTGACCTTCGGGGGGCACCCCTCCACTTT. It encodes CASSDLRGAPLHF.

This sequence joins TRBV19 and TRBJ2-5, with D perhaps TRBD2 (5 bases). Germline lookup yields CDR1 LNHDA and CDR2 SQIVND (reference sequence). CDR3 length: 15 residues. Trimming pared 5 bases from V and 5 bases from J, leaving 18 bases between. The CDR3 coding sequence is TGTGCCAGTAGTTTAGGAGGTGCAGCTCGGGAGACCCAGTACTTC. Translating it yields CASSLGGAARETQYF.